The sequence of this T cell receptor (beta chain) was determined in a study of T cells in Graves' hyperthyroidism and ophthalmopathy. This clonotype was seen many times. The ends lost 4 bases at V and 4 bases at J; junction bases unmatched: 1. Per the germline V gene, CDR1 is DFQATT and CDR2 is SNEGSKA (reference sequence). This CDR3 region has 12 residues. Amplification targeted TCR beta CDR3 regions from RNA transcripts. With the HTBI primer set, the TCR CDR3 went through a first round of RT-PCR. In TCRdb, the multiplex PCR reads were re-called with MiXCR into one record per CDR3 protein. This table has about 480,000 distinct CDR3 sequences, about 15% appearing once.

The V call is TRBV20-1, the J call TRBJ1-5; 7 bases line up with TRBD1. The clonotype originates from a woman between 18 and 30 years old with Graves' hyperthyroidism. Sequenced sample: blood. In DNA form, the CDR3 reads TGCAGTGCTATGACAGGGAATCAGCCCCAGCATTTT. Its translation is CSAMTGNQPQHF.